The 10 T cell receptor beta chains reported below all come from one sample, sequenced in a study of T cell repertoires in aging, cancer and after chemotherapy. Rearranged V-D-J TRB sequences were amplified with a mixed TRB-A/B primer pool. TCRdb used MiXCR to reprocess the multiplex PCR reads, holding one entry per CDR3 protein. Seen here are 4,000 to 5,500 distinct CDR3 sequences, over 30% observed once, and the top ten hold roughly 45%. Amplification of TCR beta used genomic DNA extracted from peripheral blood. The specimen was blood. Receptors originate from a human donor with a blood cancer.

The chain uses TRBV7-2 and TRBJ1-2; weak D call: TRBD1 (6 bases). The V gene lost 5 bases and the J gene lost 8 bases, with 21 bases spanning the gap. Germline assignment: CDR1 SGHTA and CDR2 FQGNSA. CDR3 length: 15 amino acids. The CDR3 sequence: CASSAGGLKGNGYTF. The CDR3 DNA reads as TGTGCCAGCAGCGCTGGGGGCCTGAAAGGGAACGGCTACACCTTC.

There are a few counts of this clonotype. The gene calls are TRBV12-3 or TRBV12-4 and TRBJ2-1; D is undetermined. The CDR3 is 13 residues long. V lost 7 bases to trimming and J lost 2 bases, with 9 bases between them. CDR3 region: CASMPSAYNEQFF. The DNA of the CDR3 is TGTGCCAGCATGCCTTCGGCCTACAATGAGCAGTTCTTC.

For this clonotype: The junction does not match germline at one end; this may be a read error. The J gene is TRBJ1-5, the V gene TRBV6-6; 7 bases map to TRBD1. Germline values: CDR1 MNHNY, CDR2 SVGAGI (reference sequence). CDR3 length: 15 residues. The CDR3 nucleotides read TGTGCCAGCAGTTACCCAGGACAGGCAGGGCAGCCCCATCATTTT. This gives the protein CASSYPGQAGQPHHF.

This clonotype is labeled as medium-sized. The chain has TRBV10-3 and TRBJ2-3, with 8 nucleotides matching TRBD1. Trimming took 0 bases from V and 4 from J; bases not matched to a gene: 6. Per germline, CDR1 ENHRY and CDR2 SYGVKD. The CDR3 sequence is 16 residues long. In DNA, the CDR3 is TGTGCCATCAGTGAGTCTCGGCAGGGGGCGGCAGATACGCAGTATTTT. It encodes CAISESRQGAADTQYF.

This clonotype was picked up a small number of times. This chain connects TRBV6-1 to TRBJ1-5; D remains unclear. The CDR3 consists of 14 residues. Germline loops: CDR1 MNHNS, CDR2 SASEGT. V was trimmed by 5 bases and J by 8 bases, leaving 16 bases between them. In DNA form, the CDR3 reads TGTGCCAGCAGTCTCGACGGGCACCCGGAGCCCCAGCATTTT. Encoded protein: CASSLDGHPEPQHF.

The V and J genes are TRBV6-5 and TRBJ1-2; 11 bases match TRBD1. Germline loops: CDR1 MNHEY, CDR2 SVGAGI. The CDR3 totals 14 residues. Trimming at V came to 6 bases and at J to 6 bases, leaving 6 bases not matched to a gene. The CDR3 DNA follows: TGTGCCAGCAGCCGTCGGACAGGGGGCGATGGCTACACCTTC. Translation gives CASSRRTGGDGYTF.

This chain connects TRBV10-3 to TRBJ1-2; 11 bases are shared with TRBD1. The germline gives CDR1 ENHRY, CDR2 SYGVKD. The CDR3 is 14 amino acids. With V trimmed by 6 bases and J by 8 bases, 8 bases remained unmatched. CDR3 coding DNA: TGTGCCATCAGCGGACAGGGGGCGCTGGGCGGCTACACCTTC. Translation: CAISGQGALGGYTF.

By proportion, this clonotype is medium-sized. The J gene is TRBJ2-3, the V gene TRBV6-5; possibly TRBD1 for D (8 bases). The germline CDR1 and CDR2 sequences are MNHEY and SVGAGI. The CDR3 is made up of 14 amino acids. V was cut by 10 bases and J by 5 bases, with 19 bases left in between. The CDR3 DNA follows: TGTGCCACCGAACCAACAGGGGGGGGAGATACGCAGTATTTT. It yields the protein CATEPTGGGDTQYF.

Written as DNA, the CDR3 is TGTGCCAGCAGCCAAGCGGGGACAGATACGCAGTATTTT. It encodes CASSQAGTDTQYF. The chain links TRBV5-6 to TRBJ2-3; TRBD2 matches at 7 bases. Germline assignment: CDR1 SGHDT and CDR2 YYEEEE. V shed 4 bases and J 3 bases; nucleotides not matched to a gene: 2. The CDR3 contains 13 residues.

The chain recombines TRBV7-9 with TRBJ2-7, with D hard to call. With 0 bases removed from V and 7 bases from J, the gap between germline ends came to 10 bases. The CDR3 sequence is 13 residues long. Germline V gene sequence: CDR1 SEHNR, CDR2 FQNEAQ (reference sequence). The CDR3 loop is CASSLADVGEQYF. CDR3 coding DNA: TGTGCCAGCAGCTTAGCGGATGTGGGGGAGCAGTACTTC.